This T cell receptor beta chain was sequenced during a study of early T cells in non-severe SARS-CoV-2 infection. The V gene's germline CDR1 is GTSNPN and CDR2 SVGIG (reference sequence). This CDR3 is built from 16 residues. The junction had 3 bases not matched to a gene; V was cut back by 0 bases and J by 1 base. On this clonotype itself: What it binds is not known.

Study-level results: The VDJdb matching leaned toward anti-spike CD8 responses and overlooked private and CD4 specificities.

From the 5' RACE reads, TCRdb called clonotypes with MiXCR, one entry per CDR3 protein. The table has some 59,000 distinct CDR3 sequences, approximately 9.7% seen once; the top ten hold 20% to 25%. Specimen: whole blood. The sequence came from an adult who was a healthcare worker with PCR-confirmed SARS-CoV-2 infection or an uninfected control (not recorded which). This rearrangement joins TRBV30 to TRBJ1-4; the match to TRBD1 covers 9 bases. The CDR3 reads CAWSVTGGITNEKLFF. In DNA, the CDR3 is TGTGCCTGGAGTGTAACAGGGGGCATAACTAATGAAAAACTGTTTTTT.